The rows below give T cell receptor beta chains drawn from one sample of a study of neurological immune-mediated disorders. TCRdb reprocessed the 5' RACE reads with MiXCR, giving one entry per CDR3 protein. In the table there are about 38,000 distinct CDR3 sequences, about 9.9% of which are singletons. Specimen: CD4+ T cells from blood. The receptors derive from a woman in her twenties or thirties with HTLV-1-associated myelopathy (HAM/TSP). Each CDR3 is given with its conserved first and last residue. A D gene is named only where the DNA matches it firmly. Expanded clones are given a class, and other clones once, few, many or no size at all.

>-|TRBJ1-2|TRBV29-1|many
CSVGGSDGYTF
TGCAGCGTTGGGGGATCCGATGGCTACACCTTC
>-|TRBJ1-1|TRBV3-1|once
CASRPWGTYEAFF
TGTGCCAGCAGACCGTGGGGCACCTATGAAGCTTTCTTT
>TRBD2|TRBJ2-2|TRBV4-1|many
CASSQEGHGRTGELFF
TGCGCCAGCAGCCAAGAGGGGCACGGGAGGACCGGGGAGCTGTTTTTT
>-|TRBJ2-1|TRBV10-2|many
CASTNQGNEQFF
TGCGCCAGCACCAACCAGGGCAATGAGCAGTTCTTC
>TRBD2|TRBJ2-3|TRBV5-1|many
CASSPRGGVQADTQYF
TGCGCCAGCAGCCCCCGTGGGGGGGTTCAAGCAGATACGCAGTATTTT
>TRBD1|TRBJ2-4|TRBV5-1|many
CASSFEGQGFDIQYF
TGCGCCAGCAGCTTCGAGGGACAGGGATTTGACATTCAGTACTTC
>-|TRBJ2-6|TRBV18|many
CASSPTGRWANVLTF
TGTGCCAGCTCGCCGACAGGGAGGTGGGCCAACGTCCTGACTTTC
>-|TRBJ1-6|TRBV7-8|many
CASSLGSRTTSPLHF
TGTGCCAGCAGCTTAGGGTCTAGGACCACTTCACCCCTCCACTTT
>-|TRBJ1-5|TRBV20-1|many
CSARYNSQGQPQHF
TGCAGTGCTAGATATAACAGTCAAGGTCAGCCCCAGCATTTT
>-|TRBJ1-1|TRBV3-1|-
CASSHLTSGNTEAFF
TGTGCCAGCAGCCATCTGACATCGGGGAACACTGAAGCTTTCTTT
>-|TRBJ2-5|TRBV20-1|-
CSDTRVAEGKETQYF
TGCAGTGACACGCGGGTAGCGGAGGGGAAAGAGACCCAGTACTTC
>TRBD1|TRBJ1-1|TRBV6-1|many
CASTREGAAAFF
TGTGCCAGTACCCGTGAGGGGGCTGCAGCTTTCTTT